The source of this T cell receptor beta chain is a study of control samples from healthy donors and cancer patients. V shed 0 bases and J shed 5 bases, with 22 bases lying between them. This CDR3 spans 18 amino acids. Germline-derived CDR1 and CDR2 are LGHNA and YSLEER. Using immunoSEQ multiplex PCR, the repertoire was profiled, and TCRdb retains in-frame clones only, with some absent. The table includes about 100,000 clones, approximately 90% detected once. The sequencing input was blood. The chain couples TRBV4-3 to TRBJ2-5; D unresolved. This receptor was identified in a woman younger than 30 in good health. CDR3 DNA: TGCGCCAGCAGCCAAGATATGGACCGGGTGGCTGGGAAGGAGACCCAGTACTTC. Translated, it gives CASSQDMDRVAGKETQYF.